The clone carrying this T cell receptor beta chain was detected many times. Its matching antigen is unknown. TCRdb fed the 5' RACE reads into MiXCR, producing one record per CDR3 protein. The table records about 69,000 distinct CDR3 sequences, around 6.2% of them present only once. These data are taken from a study of T cells after yellow fever vaccination. Findings of the study overall: The secondary response showed a weaker magnitude and a faster peak, day 5 versus 15. Booster samples showed a return of most primary-vaccination clones (under 97% CD4, 88% CD8).

Here the sequenced sample was CD4+ T cells sorted from PBMCs, taken approximately 15 days after the first yellow fever vaccination. This clonotype originated in a man between 18 and 29 years old who received the YFV17D yellow fever vaccine.

DNA for the CDR3: TGTGCCAGCAGCCCAAGGGGCGTGAACACTGAAGCTTTCTTT. Translating it yields CASSPRGVNTEAFF. J is TRBJ1-1 and V is TRBV7-2; a possible D gene is TRBD1 (5 bases). The CDR3 spans 14 residues. CDR1 SGHTA and CDR2 FQGNSA come from the germline V gene. The V end was cut by 5 bases, the J end by 0 bases, with 10 bases between.